The 12 T cell receptor beta chains below all came from one sample that was sequenced in a study of cytomegalovirus exposure and HLA in healthy donors. The PCR used 60 Vbeta and 13 Jbeta primers. TCRdb keeps only in-frame clones here, not all; method: immunoSEQ multiplex PCR. The repertoire holds about 98,000 clones, approximately 79% seen once, with approximately 2% in the top ten. Material: PBMCs. All receptors come from a male donor in good health and CMV-seronegative.

As DNA, the CDR3 is TGTGCCTGGAGAACAGGGACAGGCAATCAGCCCCAGCATTTT. It encodes CAWRTGTGNQPQHF. The V gene is TRBV30, the J gene TRBJ1-5; 7 bases match TRBD1. There are 14 residues in the CDR3. J gave up 2 bases and V 3 bases, and 4 bases lay outside the gene matches. CDR1 is GTSNPN and CDR2 is SVGIG in the germline V gene (reference sequence).

This clone was counted between two and nine times. The chain links TRBV5-8 to TRBJ2-1; 15 bases map to TRBD2. The ends lost 7 bases at V and 12 bases at J; junction bases unmatched: 14. Looked up from germline, CDR1 is SGHTS and CDR2 is YDEGEE. This CDR3 spans 16 amino acids. CDR3 nucleotides: TGTGCCAGCGAGGCAGGAGGGACTAGCGGGAGGAAGGCGCAGTTCTTC. The encoded protein is CASEAGGTSGRKAQFF.

The CDR3 DNA reads as TGTGCCAGCAGTGAAGCTCCTAGCGGGAGATGGAACATTCAGTACTTC. Protein: CASSEAPSGRWNIQYF. The V gene is TRBV2, the J gene TRBJ2-4; TRBD2 aligns across 10 bases. This CDR3 region has 16 residues. CDR1 is SNHLY, CDR2 FYNNEI, per germline. The V segment lost 0 bases and the J segment 7 bases; nucleotides outside the gene matches: 6. Variable domain in full (rest from reference TRBV2 and TRBJ2-4): EPEVTQTPSHQVTQMGQEVILRCVPISNHLYFYWYRQILGQKVEFLVSFYNNEISEKSEIFDDQFSVERPDGSNFTLKIRSTKLEDSAMYFCASSEAPSGRWNIQYFGAGTRLSVL.

V gene TRBV6-5 combines with J gene TRBJ1-1; tentative D call: TRBD1 (5 bases). With 2 bases removed from V and 14 bases from J, the gap between germline ends came to 15 bases. CDR3 length: 12 residues. Germline V gene sequence: CDR1 MNHEY, CDR2 SVGAGI. Here the CDR3 reads CASSYPAGPEFF. The CDR3 DNA sequence: TGTGCCAGCAGTTACCCCGCAGGGCCGGAATTCTTT.

The gene calls are TRBV7-2 and TRBJ2-2; 7 positions match TRBD2. The CDR3 length is 16 residues. The ends lost 5 bases at V and 0 bases at J; junction bases unmatched: 6. The V gene's germline CDR1 is SGHTA and CDR2 FQGNSA. The CDR3 is CASSPGTIANTGELFF. Written as DNA, the CDR3 is TGTGCCAGCAGCCCAGGGACTATCGCGAACACCGGGGAGCTGTTTTTT.

This clone was counted between two and nine times. V is TRBV7-2 and J is TRBJ2-5, with a weak D call TRBD1 (5 bases). V was shortened by 0 bases and J by 5 bases, with 10 bases between the two germline ends. CDR3 size: 14 residues. Germline CDR1 SGHTA, CDR2 FQGNSA. CDR3 region: CASSLARRGETQYF. CDR3 DNA: TGTGCCAGCAGCTTAGCGCGTAGGGGCGAGACCCAGTACTTC.

The chain combines TRBV4-2 with TRBJ2-7, with 9 bases lining up with TRBD2. Per the germline V gene, CDR1 is LGHNA and CDR2 is YNFKEQ. This CDR3 contains 17 residues. V lost 0 bases, J lost 1 base, and 7 bases stayed unmatched. This CDR3 reads CASSQERLAVSSYEQYF. For the CDR3, the DNA is TGTGCCAGCAGCCAAGAACGACTAGCGGTCTCGTCCTACGAGCAGTACTTC.

V usage is TRBV5-1 and J usage is TRBJ1-1; 8 nucleotides line up with TRBD1. The CDR3 totals 18 residues. After removal of 4 bases from V and 1 base from J, the junction contained 15 bases not matched to a gene. CDR1 is SGHRS, CDR2 YFSETQ, per germline. Here the CDR3 reads CASSGRGLSAVQNTEAFF. In nucleotides, the CDR3 is TGCGCCAGCAGCGGCAGGGGGCTAAGCGCCGTCCAGAACACTGAAGCTTTCTTT.

The chain recombines TRBV6-5 with TRBJ1-5, with D maybe TRBD1 (6 bases). V was shortened by 4 bases and J by 3 bases, with 10 bases between the two germline ends. This CDR3 is built from 14 residues. Germline CDR1 is MNHEY and CDR2 is SVGAGI. CDR3 DNA sequence: TGTGCCAGCAGTTCCGGACAGTACAATCAGCCCCAGCATTTT. Translated, it gives CASSSGQYNQPQHF.

This chain connects TRBV27 to TRBJ1-5; 8 bases line up with TRBD1. V trimming: 5 bases; J trimming: 12 bases; junction bases outside the gene matches: 15. The CDR3 is 15 amino acids. Per germline, CDR1 MNHEY and CDR2 SMNVEV (reference sequence). Here the CDR3 reads CASSIVGTGSLHQHF. DNA of the CDR3: TGTGCCAGCAGTATTGTTGGGACAGGATCCTTACACCAGCATTTT.

CDR3 amino acids: CASRRGPEAFF. CDR3 DNA sequence: TGTGCCAGCCGGAGGGGCCCTGAAGCTTTCTTT. The chain carries TRBV6-5 and TRBJ1-1, with D possibly TRBD1 on 5 matching bases. Trimming removed 8 bases from V and 6 bases from J, with 10 bases in between. Looked up from germline, CDR1 is MNHEY and CDR2 is SVGAGI. The CDR3 consists of 11 residues.

This clone was seen ten or more times. The chain has TRBV7-3 and TRBJ2-1; 8 bases fit TRBD2. The CDR3 totals 17 residues. Germline V gene data show CDR1 as SGHTA and CDR2 as FQGTGA. With 2 bases clipped from V and 4 bases from J, the junction kept 10 bases outside the gene matches. The CDR3 loop is CASSLFAERGLYNEQFF. CDR3 coding DNA: TGTGCCAGCAGCTTATTCGCTGAGCGGGGGTTGTACAATGAGCAGTTCTTC. The variable domain in full, with the rest retrieved from reference TRBV7-3 and TRBJ2-1, is GAGVSQTPSNKVTEKGKYVELRCDPISGHTALYWYRQSLGQGPEFLIYFQGTGAADDSGLPNDRFFAVRPEGSVSTLKIQRTERGDSAVYLCASSLFAERGLYNEQFFGPGTRLTVL.